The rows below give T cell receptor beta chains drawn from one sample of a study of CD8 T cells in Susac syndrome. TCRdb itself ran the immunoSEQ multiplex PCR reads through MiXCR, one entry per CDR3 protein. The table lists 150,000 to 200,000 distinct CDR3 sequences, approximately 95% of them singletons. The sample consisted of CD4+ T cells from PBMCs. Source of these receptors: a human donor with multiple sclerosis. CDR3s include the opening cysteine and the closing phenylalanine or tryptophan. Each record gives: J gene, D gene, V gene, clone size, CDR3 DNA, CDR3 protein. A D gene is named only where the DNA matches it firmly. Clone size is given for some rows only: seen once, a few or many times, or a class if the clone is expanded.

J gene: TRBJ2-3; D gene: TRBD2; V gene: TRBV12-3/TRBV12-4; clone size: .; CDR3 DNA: TGTGCCAGCAGTCAACCGGGACTAGCATCAGATACGCAGTATTTT; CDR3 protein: CASSQPGLASDTQYF
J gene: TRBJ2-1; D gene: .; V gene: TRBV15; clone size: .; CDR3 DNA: TGTGCCACCAGCAGAGATCAGGCTAGAAATTACAATGAGCAGTTCTTC; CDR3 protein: CATSRDQARNYNEQFF
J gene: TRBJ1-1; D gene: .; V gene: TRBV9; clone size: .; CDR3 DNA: TGTGCCAGCAGCGTCGGCCTCCCCACTGAAGCTTTCTTT; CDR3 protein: CASSVGLPTEAFF
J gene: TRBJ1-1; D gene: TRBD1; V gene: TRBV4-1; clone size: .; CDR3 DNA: TGCGCCAGCAGCCGAGAGGGACAGGGTGGTACTGAAGCTTTCTTT; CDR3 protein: CASSREGQGGTEAFF
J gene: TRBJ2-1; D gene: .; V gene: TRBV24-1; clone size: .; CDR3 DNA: TGTGCCACCAGTGATCAGACAAGGGGACTCCAGCAGTTCTTC; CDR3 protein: CATSDQTRGLQQFF
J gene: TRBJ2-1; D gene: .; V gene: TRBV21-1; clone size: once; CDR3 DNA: TGTGCCAGCAGCAGAGAGGGGGACAGGGGAAGGTACAATGAGCAGTTCTTC; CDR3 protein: CASSREGDRGRYNEQFF
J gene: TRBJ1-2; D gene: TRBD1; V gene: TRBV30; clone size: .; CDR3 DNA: TGTGCCTGGAGATTGACAGGGGCTAGCTATGGCTACACCTTC; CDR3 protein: CAWRLTGASYGYTF
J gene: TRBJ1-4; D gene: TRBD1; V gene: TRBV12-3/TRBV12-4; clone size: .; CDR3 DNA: TGTGCCAGCAGTTTATTCGGGACAGGGGAAGAAAAACTGTTTTTT; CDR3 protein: CASSLFGTGEEKLFF
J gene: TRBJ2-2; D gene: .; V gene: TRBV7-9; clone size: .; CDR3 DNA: TGTGCCAGCAGCTTATACGCGGGGACCGGGGAGCTGTTTTTT; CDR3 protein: CASSLYAGTGELFF
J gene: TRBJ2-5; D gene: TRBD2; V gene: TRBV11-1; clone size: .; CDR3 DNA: TGTGCCAGCAGCTTTCGGAAGGGCGCCGGGGGGGAGACCCAGTACTTC; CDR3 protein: CASSFRKGAGGETQYF
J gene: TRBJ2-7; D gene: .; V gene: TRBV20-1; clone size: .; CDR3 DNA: TGCAGCTTATTGAGTACTACCCCATACGAGCAGTACTTC; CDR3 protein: CSLLSTTPYEQYF
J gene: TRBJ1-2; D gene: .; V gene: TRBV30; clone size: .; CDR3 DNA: TGTGCCTGGAGTGGGGGGAGGGATCTTGGCTACACCTTC; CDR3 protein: CAWSGGRDLGYTF
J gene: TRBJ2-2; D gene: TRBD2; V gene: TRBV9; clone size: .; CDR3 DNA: TGTGCCAGCAGCCCGACTAGCGGGAGTCGGCCCGGGGAGCTGTTTTTT; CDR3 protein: CASSPTSGSRPGELFF
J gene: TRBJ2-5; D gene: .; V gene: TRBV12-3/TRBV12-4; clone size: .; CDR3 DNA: TGTGCCAGCAGTTTTTTTCAAGAGACCCAGTACTTC; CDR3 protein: CASSFFQETQYF
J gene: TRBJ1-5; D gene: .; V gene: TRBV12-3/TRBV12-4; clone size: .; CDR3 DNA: TGTGCCAGCAGCGCTGGCAATCAGCCCCAGCATTTT; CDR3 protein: CASSAGNQPQHF
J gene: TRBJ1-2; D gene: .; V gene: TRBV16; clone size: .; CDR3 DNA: TGTGCCAGCAGCCCCGAGACAGGCGCCTATGGCTACACCTTC; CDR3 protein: CASSPETGAYGYTF
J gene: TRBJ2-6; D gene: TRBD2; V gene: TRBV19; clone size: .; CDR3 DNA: TGTGCCAGTAGGGGACTAGCATCTGGGGCCAACGTCCTGACTTTC; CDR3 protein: CASRGLASGANVLTF
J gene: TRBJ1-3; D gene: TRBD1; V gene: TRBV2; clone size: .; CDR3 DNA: TGTGCCAGCAGAGAGGACAGGGTCCCTCTGGGAAACACCATATATTTT; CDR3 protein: CASREDRVPLGNTIYF
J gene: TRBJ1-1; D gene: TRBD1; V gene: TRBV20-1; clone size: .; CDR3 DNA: TGCAGTGCTACTAAAAGACAGGGGCCGGGAGAAGCTTTCTTT; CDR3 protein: CSATKRQGPGEAFF
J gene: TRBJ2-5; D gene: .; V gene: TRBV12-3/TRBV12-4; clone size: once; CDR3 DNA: TGTGCCAGCAGTCCGGGGAAAGAGACCCAGTACTTC; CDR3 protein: CASSPGKETQYF
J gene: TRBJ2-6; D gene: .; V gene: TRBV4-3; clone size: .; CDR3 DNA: TGCGCCAGCAGCCAAGCGAGGGCTGGGGCCAACGTCCTGACTTTC; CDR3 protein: CASSQARAGANVLTF
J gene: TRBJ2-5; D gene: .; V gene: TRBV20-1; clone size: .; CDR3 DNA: TGCAGTGCTCACAGGGAAGAGACCCAGTACTTC; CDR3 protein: CSAHREETQYF
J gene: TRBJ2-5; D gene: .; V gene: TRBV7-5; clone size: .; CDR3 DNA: .; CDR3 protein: CISVSEASGAGRVETQYF
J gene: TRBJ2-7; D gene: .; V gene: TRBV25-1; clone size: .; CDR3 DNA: TGTGCCAGCAGGGACTCTTCCTACGAGCAGTACTTC; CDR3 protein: CASRDSSYEQYF
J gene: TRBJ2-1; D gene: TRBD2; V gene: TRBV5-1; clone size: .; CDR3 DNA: TGCGCCAGCAGCTTGTCCGCGGGAGGGCCTCCCCTTAGCTCCTACAATGAGCAGTTCTTC; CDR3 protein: CASSLSAGGPPLSSYNEQFF
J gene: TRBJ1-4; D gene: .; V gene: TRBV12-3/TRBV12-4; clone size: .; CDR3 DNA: TGTGCCAGCAGTTTACGACAGCCTGAAAAACTGTTTTTT; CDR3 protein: CASSLRQPEKLFF
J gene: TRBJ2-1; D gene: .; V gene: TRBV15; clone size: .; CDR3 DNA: TGTGCCACCAGCCCCCCGGCCCGCTACAATGAGCAGTTCTTC; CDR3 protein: CATSPPARYNEQFF
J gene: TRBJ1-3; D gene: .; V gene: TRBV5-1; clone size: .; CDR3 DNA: TGCGCCAGCAGCTTGGATCCCCCCGCGTCCCGCTCTGGAAACACCATATATTTT; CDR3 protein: CASSLDPPASRSGNTIYF
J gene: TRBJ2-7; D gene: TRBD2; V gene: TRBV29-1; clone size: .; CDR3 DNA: TGCAGCGTTCTGAAACTAGCGGGGATAACCTACGAGCAGTACTTC; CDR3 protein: CSVLKLAGITYEQYF
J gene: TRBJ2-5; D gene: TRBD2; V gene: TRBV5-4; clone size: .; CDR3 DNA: TGTGCCAGCAGCCCTGGGACTAAGGGGACCCAGTACTTC; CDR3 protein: CASSPGTKGTQYF
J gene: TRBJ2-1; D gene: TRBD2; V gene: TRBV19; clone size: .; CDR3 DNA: TGTGCCAGTAGTATAGATCGGACTAGCGGGAGGAATGAGCAGTTCTTC; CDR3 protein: CASSIDRTSGRNEQFF